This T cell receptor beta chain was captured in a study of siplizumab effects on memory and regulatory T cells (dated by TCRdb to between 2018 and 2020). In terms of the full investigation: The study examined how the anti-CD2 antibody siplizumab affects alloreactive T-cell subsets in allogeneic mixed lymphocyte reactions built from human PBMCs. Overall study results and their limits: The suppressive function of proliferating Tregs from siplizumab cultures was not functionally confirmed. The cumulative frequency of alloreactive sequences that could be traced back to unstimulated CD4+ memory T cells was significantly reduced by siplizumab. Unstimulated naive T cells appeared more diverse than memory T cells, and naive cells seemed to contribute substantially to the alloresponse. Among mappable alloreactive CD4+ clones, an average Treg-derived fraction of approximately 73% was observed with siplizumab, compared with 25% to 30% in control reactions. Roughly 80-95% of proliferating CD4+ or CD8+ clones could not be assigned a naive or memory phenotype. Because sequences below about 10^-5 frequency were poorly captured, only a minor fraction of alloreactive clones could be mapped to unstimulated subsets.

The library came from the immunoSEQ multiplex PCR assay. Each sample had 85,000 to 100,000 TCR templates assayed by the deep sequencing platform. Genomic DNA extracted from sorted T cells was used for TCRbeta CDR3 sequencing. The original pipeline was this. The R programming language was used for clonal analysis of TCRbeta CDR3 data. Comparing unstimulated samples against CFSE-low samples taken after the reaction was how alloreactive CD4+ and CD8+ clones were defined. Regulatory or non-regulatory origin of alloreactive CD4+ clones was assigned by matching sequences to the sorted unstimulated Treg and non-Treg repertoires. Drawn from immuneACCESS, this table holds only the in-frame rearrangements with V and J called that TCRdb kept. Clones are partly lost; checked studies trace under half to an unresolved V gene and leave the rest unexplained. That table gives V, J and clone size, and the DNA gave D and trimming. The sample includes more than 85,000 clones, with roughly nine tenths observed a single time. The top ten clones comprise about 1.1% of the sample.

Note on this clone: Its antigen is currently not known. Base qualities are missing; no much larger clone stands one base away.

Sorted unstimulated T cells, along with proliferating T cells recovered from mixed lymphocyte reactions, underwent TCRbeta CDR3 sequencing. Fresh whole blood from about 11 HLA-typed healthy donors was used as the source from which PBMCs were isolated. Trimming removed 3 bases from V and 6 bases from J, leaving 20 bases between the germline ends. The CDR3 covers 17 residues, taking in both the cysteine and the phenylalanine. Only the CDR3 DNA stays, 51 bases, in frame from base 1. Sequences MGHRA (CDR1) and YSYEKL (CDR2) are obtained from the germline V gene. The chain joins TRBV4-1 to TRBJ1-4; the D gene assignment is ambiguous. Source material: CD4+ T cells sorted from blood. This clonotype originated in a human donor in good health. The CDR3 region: CASSQPLVTRKHEKLFF. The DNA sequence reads TGCGCCAGCAGCCAGCCCCTGGTGACAAGGAAACATGAAAAACTGTTTTTT.